Presented here are 21 T cell receptor beta chains from one specimen sequenced in a study of T-cell memory formation after mild COVID-19. One entry per CDR3 protein results from TCRdb running MiXCR on the 5' RACE reads. The sample carries roughly 120,000 distinct CDR3 sequences, about 15% recorded once. The source material was PBMCs or a T cell subset sorted from them (not recorded which). The receptors here all came from an adult woman who had mild COVID-19 (a few samples of this study predate the infection). Cell type and time point are not known.

This clonotype was seen more than once but under ten times. The chain employs TRBV12-3 or TRBV12-4 and TRBJ2-3; 8 positions agree with TRBD2. The CDR3 totals 15 residues. V lost 2 bases, J lost 4 bases, and 5 bases stayed unmatched. CDR3 in DNA: TGTGCCAGCAGTTTATTAGCGGGAAACGCAGATACGCAGTATTTT. Protein: CASSLLAGNADTQYF.

This clonotype was found a few times. The V call is TRBV11-2, the J call TRBJ2-1; 9 bases fit TRBD2. V lost 3 bases, J lost 2 bases, and 2 bases stayed unmatched. CDR3 length equals 15 residues. The germline V gene encodes CDR1 SGHAT and CDR2 FQNNGV. CDR3 residues: CASSFLAGTYNEQFF. The CDR3 DNA is TGTGCCAGCAGCTTCCTAGCGGGGACCTACAATGAGCAGTTCTTC. The complete variable domain, with remaining parts taken from reference TRBV11-2 and TRBJ2-1, reads EAGVAQSPRYKIIEKRQSVAFWCNPISGHATLYWYQQILGQGPKLLIQFQNNGVVDDSQLPKDRFSAERLKGVDSTLKIQPAKLEDSAVYLCASSFLAGTYNEQFFGPGTRLTVL.

The chain couples TRBV27 to TRBJ2-7; D is perhaps TRBD1 (6 bases). The CDR3 contains 13 residues. Germline V gene lookup returns CDR1 MNHEY and CDR2 SMNVEV (reference sequence). Trimming removed 6 bases from V and 3 bases from J, with 12 bases in between. CDR3 nucleotides: TGTGCCAGCAGCCCACTGACAGGCTACGAGCAGTACTTC. Amino acid sequence: CASSPLTGYEQYF.

V usage is TRBV5-1 and J usage is TRBJ2-7, with 8 bases fitting TRBD1. The CDR3 contains 14 residues. V gave up 3 bases and J gave up 0 bases; unmatched junction bases: 2. Germline V gene sequence: CDR1 SGHRS, CDR2 YFSETQ. The CDR3 DNA sequence: TGCGCCAGCAGCTGGACAGGGCCCTCCTACGAGCAGTACTTC. It specifies CASSWTGPSYEQYF. Combining the CDR3 with reference TRBV5-1 and TRBJ2-7 gives the whole variable domain KAGVTQTPRYLIKTRGQQVTLSCSPISGHRSVSWYQQTPGQGLQFLFEYFSETQRNKGNFPGRFSGRQFSNSRSEMNVSTLELGDSALYLCASSWTGPSYEQYFGPGTRLTVT.

The V call is TRBV2, the J call TRBJ2-2, with unresolved D. Germline V gene lookup returns CDR1 SNHLY and CDR2 FYNNEI. CDR3 length: 16 amino acids. V was clipped by 3 bases and J by 2 bases, with 13 bases between them. The CDR3 is CASSEYGRENTGELFF. Here the CDR3 DNA reads TGTGCCAGCAGTGAGTATGGACGAGAAAACACCGGGGAGCTGTTTTTT.

This sequence joins TRBV7-6 and TRBJ2-7; 12 nucleotides line up with TRBD2. The V gene's germline CDR1 is SGHVS and CDR2 FNYEAQ. This CDR3 has 15 amino acids. V lost 5 bases to trimming and J lost 2 bases; unmatched junction nucleotides: 4. The CDR3 sequence: CASSPLAGGAYEQYF. CDR3 coding DNA: TGTGCCAGCAGCCCCCTAGCGGGAGGGGCCTACGAGCAGTACTTC.

This clonotype came up a few times. This rearrangement joins TRBV5-1 to TRBJ2-1; 9 nucleotides line up with TRBD1. Germline V gene lookup returns CDR1 SGHRS and CDR2 YFSETQ. The junction had 7 bases not matched to a gene; V was cut back by 4 bases and J by 8 bases. CDR3 size: 14 residues. The DNA for the CDR3 is TGCGCCAGCAGCACAGGGGGCGTTAGTCATGAGCAGTTCTTC. Protein sequence: CASSTGGVSHEQFF.

V and J are TRBV9 and TRBJ2-3, with D perhaps TRBD2 (6 bases). V lost 3 bases and J 2 bases, leaving 13 bases between the germline ends. This CDR3 is 15 amino acids long. From germline, CDR1 is SGDLS and CDR2 YYNGEE. The CDR3 nucleotides are TGTGCCAGCAGCGCCCCGGGAGTCGACACAGATACGCAGTATTTT. It translates to CASSAPGVDTDTQYF.

This clonotype has ten or more counts. The chain is built from TRBV24-1 and TRBJ2-1, with D possibly being TRBD2 (5 bases). The CDR3 has 14 amino acids. Germline V gives CDR1 KGHDR, CDR2 SFDVKD. Trimming removed 5 bases from V and 7 bases from J, with 14 bases in between. CDR3 coding DNA: TGTGCCACCAGTGCGGCTGGAGGCGGGAATGAGCAGTTCTTC. Its protein product is CATSAAGGGNEQFF.

This clonotype was detected a few times. The V call is TRBV29-1, the J call TRBJ2-1; D remains unclear. Germline V CDR1 and CDR2: SQVTM, ANQGSEA. The CDR3 extends over 14 amino acids. The ends were cut back, 4 bases at V and 4 bases at J, with 14 bases in the middle. The CDR3 is CSVVRGSIYNEQFF. As DNA, the CDR3 is TGCAGCGTTGTACGAGGCAGCATTTACAATGAGCAGTTCTTC.

This clonotype was seen only a few times. V is TRBV12-3 or TRBV12-4 and J is TRBJ1-2; D call uncertain. Trimming removed 2 bases at V and 4 bases at J, with 17 bases between. This CDR3 contains 16 residues. The CDR3 sequence is CASSLLQSDRVYGYTF. The DNA of the CDR3 is TGTGCCAGCAGTTTACTCCAGTCAGACCGGGTCTATGGCTACACCTTC.

V usage is TRBV7-2 and J usage is TRBJ2-7; tentative D call: TRBD2 (5 bases). V lost 5 bases and J lost 4, with 12 bases in between. Germline values: CDR1 SGHTA, CDR2 FQGNSA. CDR3 length: 13 amino acids. Written as DNA, the CDR3 is TGTGCCAGCAGCGGGGTTAGCGAGTACGAGCAGTACTTC. It codes for CASSGVSEYEQYF.

This clonotype was counted between two and nine times. This rearrangement joins TRBV28 to TRBJ2-7; D perhaps matches TRBD1 (6 bases). CDR3 length: 14 residues. Trimming shortened V by 6 bases and J by 2 bases, and 14 bases separated the two germline ends. Germline V CDR1 and CDR2: MDHEN, SYDVKM. CDR3 coding DNA: TGTGCCAGCAGCCCCCGGGACATCACCTACGAGCAGTACTTC. It codes for CASSPRDITYEQYF.

The chain combines TRBV12-3 or TRBV12-4 with TRBJ2-3; 7 nucleotides agree with TRBD2. The junction had 11 bases not matched to a gene; V was cut back by 3 bases and J by 5 bases. The CDR3 runs to 16 residues. CDR3 region: CASSFSWREWVDTQYF. In DNA form, the CDR3 reads TGTGCCAGCAGTTTCTCCTGGCGGGAGTGGGTAGATACGCAGTATTTT.

This clonotype has a count of ten or more. The rearrangement joins TRBV7-6 to TRBJ2-3; tentatively, D is TRBD2 (5 bases). The CDR3 contains 15 residues. Trimming stripped 4 bases from V and 1 base from J, with 12 bases between. The germline CDR1 and CDR2 sequences are SGHVS and FNYEAQ. CDR3 protein: CASSSPSPGTDTQYF. CDR3 bases: TGTGCCAGCAGCTCCCCTAGCCCCGGCACAGATACGCAGTATTTT.

The V gene is TRBV12-3 or TRBV12-4, the J gene TRBJ2-2, with 8 bases that match TRBD2. V was clipped by 3 bases and J by 4 bases; unmatched bases: 7. The CDR3 extends over 16 amino acids. DNA of the CDR3: TGTGCCAGCAGTTTTTTTCCTAGCGGGTCCACCGGGGAGCTGTTTTTT. It translates to CASSFFPSGSTGELFF.

This chain links TRBV6-2 or TRBV6-3 with TRBJ2-7; the D gene could be TRBD1 or TRBD2 (5 bases each). The CDR3 is 13 amino acids. Trimming stripped 2 bases from V and 1 base from J, with 6 bases between. The germline CDR1 and CDR2 sequences are MNHEY and SVGEGT. DNA for the CDR3: TGTGCCAGCAGTTACGGGGGTTCCTACGAGCAGTACTTC. Its translation: CASSYGGSYEQYF.

This clonotype was counted only a few times. The V gene is TRBV15, the J gene TRBJ1-1; D is ambiguous. Trimming stripped 5 bases from V and 0 bases from J, with 16 bases between. The germline V gene encodes CDR1 LNHNV and CDR2 YYDKDF (reference sequence). The CDR3 length is 16 residues. This chain's CDR3 is CATSPRFAGVNTEAFF. The CDR3 DNA is TGTGCCACCAGCCCTCGGTTCGCCGGGGTGAACACTGAAGCTTTCTTT. The variable domain in full, with the rest retrieved from reference TRBV15 and TRBJ1-1, is DAMVIQNPRYQVTQFGKPVTLSCSQTLNHNVMYWYQQKSSQAPKLLFHYYDKDFNNEADTPDNFQSRRPNTSFCFLDIRSPGLGDTAMYLCATSPRFAGVNTEAFFGQGTRLTVV.

This clonotype was seen more than once but under ten times. The rearrangement links TRBV14 to TRBJ1-1, with D maybe TRBD1 (6 bases). The germline CDR1 and CDR2 sequences are SGHDN and FVKESK. V was trimmed by 4 bases and J by 5 bases, leaving 17 bases between them. The CDR3 length is 15 residues. The CDR3, as DNA: TGTGCCAGCAGCCCGCGGGGCAGGGGAGGGACTGAAGCTTTCTTT. Amino acids: CASSPRGRGGTEAFF.

This clonotype was seen more than once but under ten times. This chain joins TRBV5-4 and TRBJ2-1; a weak D match, TRBD2 (6 bases). Trimming took off 2 bases at V and 2 bases at J, with 11 bases between the two ends. Germline-derived CDR1 and CDR2 are SGHNT and YYREEE (reference sequence). The CDR3 extends over 15 amino acids. The CDR3 coding sequence is TGTGCCAGCAGCTTCGGGGGACGAACCTACAATGAGCAGTTCTTC. Encoded protein: CASSFGGRTYNEQFF.

This clonotype showed up just a few times. CDR3 sequence reads: CASTITGTSRKETQYF. In DNA form, the CDR3 reads TGTGCCAGTACGATCACCGGGACTAGCCGAAAAGAGACCCAGTACTTC. V and J are TRBV2 and TRBJ2-5, with 9 bases matching TRBD2. The CDR3 runs 16 residues. Losses at the gene ends were 9 bases for V and 3 bases for J; bases not matched to a gene: 14. In germline, CDR1 is SNHLY, CDR2 FYNNEI.